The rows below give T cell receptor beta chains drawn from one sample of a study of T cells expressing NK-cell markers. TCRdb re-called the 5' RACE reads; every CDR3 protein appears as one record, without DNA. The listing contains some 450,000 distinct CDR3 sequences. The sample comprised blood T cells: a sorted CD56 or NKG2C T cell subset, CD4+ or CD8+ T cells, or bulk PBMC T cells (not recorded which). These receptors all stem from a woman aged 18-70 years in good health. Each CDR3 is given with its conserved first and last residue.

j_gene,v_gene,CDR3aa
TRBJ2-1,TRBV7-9,CASSSTSSSYNEQFF
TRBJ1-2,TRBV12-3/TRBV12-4,CASSPLAAVGYTF
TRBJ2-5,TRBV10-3,CAISELYQGGQETQYF
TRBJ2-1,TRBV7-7,CASSLTSGAGNEQFF
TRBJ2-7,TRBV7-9,CASSLDSGKTYEQYF
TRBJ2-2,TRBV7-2,CASSSLRAPTGELFF
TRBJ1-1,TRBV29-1,CSVIGNTEAFF
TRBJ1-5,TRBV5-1,CASSYGGVNQPQHF
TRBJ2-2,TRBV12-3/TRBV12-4,CASSLDRTKNTGELFF
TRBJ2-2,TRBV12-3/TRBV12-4,CASRSRGELFF
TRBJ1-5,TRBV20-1,CSAPRQGDQPQHF
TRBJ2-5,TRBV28,CASSILAGESQETQYF
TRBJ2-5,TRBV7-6,CASSLGGQPNKETQYF
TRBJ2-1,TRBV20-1,CSVSGSTYNEQFF